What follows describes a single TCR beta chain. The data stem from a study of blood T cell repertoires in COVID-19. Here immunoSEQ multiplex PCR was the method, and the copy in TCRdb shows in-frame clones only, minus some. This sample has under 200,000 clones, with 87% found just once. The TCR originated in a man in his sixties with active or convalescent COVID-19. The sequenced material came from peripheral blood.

The chain's CDR3 is CASSLGTGNYGYTF. CDR3 bases: TGTGCCAGCAGTTTAGGGACAGGGAATTATGGCTACACCTTC. This rearrangement joins TRBV27 to TRBJ1-2; the match to TRBD1 covers 9 bases. The CDR3 loop spans 14 amino acids. Germline values: CDR1 MNHEY, CDR2 SMNVEV (reference sequence). Unmatched junction bases numbered 3, after V lost 2 bases and J lost 5 bases.